This entry features one T cell receptor beta chain sequence. This clonotype was recorded many times. The antigen it recognizes is unknown. No quality values exist for individual bases; no much larger clone is one base distant. This specimen comes from a study of regulatory T cells in long-lasting Graves disease (dated by TCRdb to 2020 to 2022). Study-wide context: Patients with newly diagnosed Graves' disease had been on antithyroid drugs for under 3 months. A total of about 33 samples underwent TCR sequencing, from around 13 patients with persistent Graves' disease and about 20 patients with newly diagnosed Graves' disease. The study was registered as a clinical trial and conducted in China. Persistent Graves' disease patients were compared with newly diagnosed Graves' disease patients by peripheral blood TCR sequencing and RNA sequencing. General conclusions and limits of the study: The small sample size was acknowledged by the authors as a limitation that may reduce accuracy. The study examined only peripheral blood because the primary lesion, thyroid tissue, could not be accessed. TRBV28, TRBJ1-2 and TRBJ2-5 were preferentially used in persistent disease, while TRBV20-1 and TRBJ2-1 were favored in newly diagnosed disease. Compared with newly diagnosed patients, persistent Graves' disease patients had lower TCR Shannon entropy and fewer highly expanded clones, which suggests clonal expansion. Sequencing and analysis were restricted to the TCR beta chain. Persistent patients shared more public clonotypes among themselves (fewer than 3,000) than newly diagnosed patients did (approximately 900).

Libraries were made using multiplex PCR. Instrument on record: Illumina HiSeq 4000. iRepertoire HTBI primers and Arm-PCR amplification of CDR3 regions were used to construct TCR beta libraries. PCR products were gel purified before sequencing. Per the authors' processing: Gene usage analysis of CDR3 amino acid clonotypes used the 60 to 75 TRBV and about 15 TRBJ segments found across samples. Filtered high-quality paired reads were merged into contigs using COPE and FqMerger. BLAST was used to align contigs to the IMGT TRBV, TRBD and TRBJ reference genes, and CDR3 was defined following IMGT. Any clonotype with a frequency above 0.1% was classified as a highly expanded clone. Shannon entropy served as the measure of repertoire diversity, while the Gini coefficient captured V-J evenness. Clonotypes shared by more than one individual were considered public. Clones were called with MiXCR by TCRdb after fastp trimmed the public reads at Q25, and only in-frame beta chains were retained. Each CDR3 protein appears once, grouped with its most common genes and DNA. In this record, the V and J calls reflect TCRdb's handling and not the investigators' own analysis. This sample lists 250,000 or so distinct CDR3 sequences; roughly a fifth were detected once. The ten largest clones represent 11% to 15% of the sample.

Read against the paper, the sample's time point label means: newly diagnosed GD, antithyroid drugs for less than 3 months. For both TCR sequencing and RNA sequencing, RNA was extracted from PBMCs using TRIzol. Graves' disease was diagnosed according to American Thyroid Association guidelines. The patients came from an endocrinology department in Xi'an, China. Each patient gave 7 to 9.5 milliliters of peripheral blood, collected in an EDTA anticoagulant tube. Ficoll Paque Plus density gradient separation was used to isolate PBMCs, and no further T cell sorting was performed. An Agilent 2100 Bioanalyzer and agarose gel were used to check RNA quality, while a NanoDrop 2000 measured RNA concentration. The germline V gene encodes CDR1 MNHNS and CDR2 SASEGT. Trimming takes 7 bases from V and 1 base from J, and the germline ends sit 13 bases apart. The CDR3 holds 14 amino acids from the cysteine to the phenylalanine. Only the CDR3 part of the read is kept: 42 bases, read in frame from the first base.

Sequenced here: peripheral blood mononuclear cells (PBMCs), sampled at new diagnosis, from a patient treated with antithyroid drugs. The origin of this receptor is a female donor with Graves disease. The V and J genes are TRBV6-1 and TRBJ1-1; TRBD1 is perhaps the D gene, given 5 matching bases. DNA sequence: TGTGCCAGCAAAAAGGGGACCTCGAACACTGAAGCTTTCTTT. This is translated as CASKKGTSNTEAFF.